This passage covers 21 T cell receptor beta chains from one sample sequenced in a study of T cell clonality in common variable immunodeficiency. Data came from immunoSEQ multiplex PCR; TCRdb stores just in-frame clones and leaves some out. The profile covers around 39,000 clones, none occurring a single time. Sequenced input: peripheral blood mononuclear cells. These TCRs come from a person aged 18 to 75 in good health.

This clone showed up many times. The sequenced fragment ends 3 residues before the CDR3 boundary, so the rest is inferred from the germline J gene. This chain links TRBV5-6 with TRBJ2-7; possibly TRBD1 for D (6 bases). V lost 4 bases and J 1 base, leaving 12 bases between the germline ends. In germline, CDR1 is SGHDT, CDR2 YYEEEE. The CDR3 has 14 residues. This CDR3 is CASSPGQRSYEQYF. CDR3 DNA, as far as it was read: TGTGCCAGCAGCCCCGGACAGAGGTCCTACGAG.

This clone was observed at least ten times. Coverage ceases 3 residues before the CDR3 finishes, and the germline J gene fills in the end. The rearrangement joins TRBV20-1 to TRBJ2-7, with 7 bases that match TRBD1. The CDR3 runs 14 residues. Germline V gene data show CDR1 as DFQATT and CDR2 as SNEGSKA (reference sequence). The junction had 4 bases not matched to a gene; V was cut back by 0 bases and J by 2 bases. CDR3 sequence reads: CSARDLGQPYEQYF. The part of the CDR3 DNA that was read is TGCAGTGCTAGAGATCTGGGACAGCCCTACGAG.

In this sample, this clone turned up many times. The CDR3 end falls 3 residues outside the read, so it is completed with the germline J gene. This chain joins TRBV5-1 and TRBJ1-1, with 7 nucleotides matching TRBD1. The CDR3 totals 14 residues. Germline V lookup: CDR1 SGHRS, CDR2 YFSETQ. V trimming: 4 bases; J trimming: 1 base; junction bases outside the gene matches: 4. The CDR3 sequence is CASSPRQGNTEAFF. The sequenced part of the CDR3 DNA is TGCGCCAGCAGCCCTAGACAGGGGAACACTGAA.

This clone has ten or more counts. The read stops 3 residues short of the end of the CDR3; the missing end is completed from the germline J gene. This chain uses TRBV5-1 with TRBJ1-2; 10 positions agree with TRBD1. CDR1 is SGHRS and CDR2 is YFSETQ in the germline V gene. The V segment lost 0 bases and the J segment 7 bases; nucleotides outside the gene matches: 9. The CDR3 length is 16 residues. The sequenced part of the CDR3 DNA is TGCGCCAGCAGCTTGGGGGGGACCGGGACAGGGGCTGGC. Protein: CASSLGGTGTGAG. The whole CDR3 sequence reads CASSLGGTGTGAGYTF.

By share, this clone counts as medium-sized (0.01 to 0.1%). Read sequence stops 3 residues before the CDR3 end, and the germline J gene provides the missing end. The chain is built from TRBV6-2 or TRBV6-3 and TRBJ2-7, with D unresolved. Germline V gene sequence: CDR1 MNHEY, CDR2 SVGEGT. The CDR3 runs to 15 residues. Trimming took off 4 bases at V and 2 bases at J, with 15 bases between the two ends. The covered CDR3 bases are TGTGCCAGCAGTTCCTTTCTTGGTAGTACCTACGAG. Amino acids: CASSSFLGSTYE. From start to end, the CDR3 is CASSSFLGSTYEQYF.

This clone was counted only a few times. With the read ending 3 residues before the CDR3 end, the germline J gene is used to fill in that end. The rearrangement joins TRBV20-1 to TRBJ1-1; TRBD1 agrees at 7 bases. Looked up from germline, CDR1 is DFQATT and CDR2 is SNEGSKA (reference sequence). The CDR3 loop spans 12 amino acids. J lost 1 base, V lost 5 bases, and 1 base had no gene match. The CDR3 sequence: CSAWTGNTEAFF. The sequenced part of the CDR3 DNA is TGCAGTGCTTGGACAGGGAACACTGAA.

This clone came up many times. Read coverage stops 3 residues before the CDR3 terminus; the germline J gene supplies the remainder. The V gene is TRBV20-1, the J gene TRBJ2-5, with 10 bases aligning to TRBD1. V trimming: 3 bases; J trimming: 2 bases; junction bases outside the gene matches: 3. There are 14 residues in the CDR3. Per germline, CDR1 DFQATT and CDR2 SNEGSKA (reference sequence). This CDR3 is CSARGQGRQETQYF. CDR3 DNA, as far as it was read: TGCAGTGCTAGGGGACAGGGGCGACAAGAGACC.

This clone has at least ten counts. With the read ending 3 residues before the CDR3 end, the germline J gene is used to fill in that end. The chain couples TRBV20-1 to TRBJ2-1, with 11 bases lining up with TRBD1. Trimming at V came to 1 base and at J to 9 bases, leaving 8 bases not matched to a gene. Germline CDR1 and CDR2: DFQATT and SNEGSKA (reference sequence). There are 15 residues in the CDR3. CDR3 region: CSARGPGQGVGEQFF. CDR3 DNA (partial): TGCAGTGCTAGAGGGCCGGGACAGGGGGTGGGTGAG.

Ten or more counts support this clone. From the germline J gene comes the end of the CDR3, since the read stops 3 residues before it. This rearrangement joins TRBV4-1 to TRBJ2-7, with a tentative D call TRBD2 (5 bases). The CDR3 consists of 15 residues. Germline V CDR1 and CDR2: MGHRA, YSYEKL. Trimming removed 4 bases at V and 2 bases at J, with 15 bases between. The CDR3 loop is CASSPDPEGTYEQYF. CDR3 DNA, as far as it was read: TGCGCCAGCAGCCCCGATCCTGAGGGTACCTACGAG.

This clone was seen many times. The read terminates 3 residues before the CDR3 end, so the remaining end is supplied by the germline J gene. The J gene is TRBJ2-7, the V gene TRBV30; perhaps TRBD2 as D (5 bases). The V and J ends lost 3 bases and 2 bases respectively, with 11 bases between them. The CDR3 contains 13 residues. CDR1 GTSNPN and CDR2 SVGIG come from the germline V gene (reference sequence). Incomplete CDR3 DNA: TGTGCCTGGAGGGCCGGGGTCACCTACGAG. Residues: CAWRAGVTYE. In full, the CDR3 is CAWRAGVTYEQYF.

This clone was detected many times. The CDR3 end is not reached by the read, which stops 3 residues before it; the germline J gene fills it in. The V call is TRBV3-1 (or the pseudogene TRBV3-2), the J call TRBJ2-7; D is perhaps TRBD1 (5 bases). The CDR3 is 15 residues long. Per germline, CDR1 LGHDT and CDR2 YNNKEL (reference sequence). V was clipped by 3 bases and J by 4 bases, with 16 bases between them. The CDR3 spells CASSQTRTPWYEQYF. The DNA read from the CDR3 is TGTGCCAGCAGCCAGACAAGGACACCCTGGTACGAG.

This clone was observed many times. The read terminates 3 residues ahead of where the CDR3 ends, so the germline J gene completes it. Other DNA variants within this sample encode the same CDR3. The chain uses TRBV7-9 and TRBJ1-3, with 10 bases that match TRBD1. The CDR3 spans 14 residues. Germline CDR1 reads SEHNR; CDR2 reads FQNEAQ (reference sequence). The V gene end was trimmed by 9 bases and the J gene end by 3 bases; junction bases not matched to a gene: 5. The CDR3 bases that were read are TGTGCCAGGCGGACAGGGGGTGGTGGAAACACC. Protein product: CARRTGGGGNT. The entire CDR3 sequence reads CARRTGGGGNTIYF.

This clone was detected many times. Sequencing ends 3 residues short of the CDR3 end; the germline J gene provides the rest. The chain combines TRBV4-2 with TRBJ2-7; 11 positions match TRBD2. Germline V CDR1 and CDR2: LGHNA, YNFKEQ. This CDR3 comprises 17 residues. V lost 0 bases to trimming and J lost 5 bases; unmatched junction nucleotides: 9. CDR3 DNA, as far as it was read: TGTGCCAGCAGCCAAGATTTTTCGGTGGGACTAGCGGACGAG. As protein: CASSQDFSVGLADE. The entire CDR3 reads CASSQDFSVGLADEQYF.

This clone was observed at least ten times. Read data end 3 residues before the CDR3 end; the end is taken from the germline J gene. V gene TRBV5-6 combines with J gene TRBJ1-2; D is possibly TRBD1 (5 bases). CDR1 and CDR2 (germline): SGHDT, YYEEEE. V was shortened by 0 bases and J by 6 bases, with 15 bases between the two germline ends. CDR3 length equals 15 residues. The CDR3 loop reads CASSLVRQGFHGYTF. Incomplete CDR3 DNA: TGTGCCAGCAGCTTGGTAAGGCAGGGTTTTCATGGC.

The table lists this clone with a few counts. The read ends 3 residues before the CDR3 terminus; that terminus is restored from the germline J gene. The J gene is TRBJ1-2, the V gene TRBV7-9; D gene ambiguous. CDR1 is SEHNR, CDR2 FQNEAQ, per germline (reference sequence). The CDR3 loop spans 13 amino acids. CDR3 residues: CASSPGRVNGYTF. The CDR3 bases that were read are TGTGCCAGCAGTCCCGGAAGGGTCAACGGC.

This clone has ten or more counts. The read gets to within 3 residues of the CDR3 end, and the germline J gene fills in the rest. The chain is built from TRBV20-1 and TRBJ2-7, with unresolved D. V gave up 2 bases and J gave up 0 bases, with 8 bases separating them. The CDR3 runs 13 residues. Germline V gene data show CDR1 as DFQATT and CDR2 as SNEGSKA (reference sequence). The covered CDR3 bases are TGCAGTGCTAGACGAGACAACTCCTACGAG. Its translation: CSARRDNSYE. The full-length CDR3 reads as CSARRDNSYEQYF.

This clone appeared many times. The observed sequence ends 3 residues before the CDR3 terminus, with the missing tail filled in from the germline J gene. This chain links TRBV10-3 with TRBJ2-1, with TRBD2 matching over 7 bases. The V and J ends lost 6 bases and 0 bases, in that order; junction bases with no gene match: 8. This CDR3 contains 16 residues. Germline values: CDR1 ENHRY, CDR2 SYGVKD. CDR3: CAISRLADSSYNEQFF. The sequenced part of the CDR3 DNA is TGTGCCATCAGCAGACTAGCCGATAGCTCCTACAATGAG.

At least ten counts were recorded for this clone. The read is 3 residues too short to cover the CDR3 end, so that end is filled in from the germline J gene. This chain joins TRBV4-1 and TRBJ1-5; TRBD1 might be the D (6 bases). Trimming left V 1 base short and J 1 base short, with 11 bases between. CDR1 and CDR2 (germline): MGHRA, YSYEKL. The length of the CDR3 is 16 residues. CDR3 protein: CASSQAATGSNQPQHF. CDR3 bases read: TGCGCCAGCAGCCAAGCCGCGACAGGAAGCAATCAGCCC.

This clone has ten or more counts. The read ends 3 residues shy of where the CDR3 ends; the end is completed using the germline J gene. This rearrangement joins TRBV3-1 (or the pseudogene TRBV3-2) to TRBJ1-4; 8 bases map to TRBD1. The ends lost 6 bases at V and 4 bases at J; junction bases unmatched: 7. This CDR3 has 15 residues. Germline V gene data show CDR1 as LGHDT and CDR2 as YNNKEL (reference sequence). CDR3 sequence reads: CASSHSGTGNEKLFF. Incomplete CDR3 DNA: TGTGCCAGCAGTCACTCCGGGACAGGTAATGAAAAA.

This clone has at least ten counts. The DNA ends 3 residues before the CDR3 does, and the rest of the CDR3 is filled in from the germline J gene. J is TRBJ2-5 and V is TRBV20-1; 8 bases align to TRBD2. This CDR3 spans 18 amino acids. CDR1 and CDR2 (germline): DFQATT, SNEGSKA (reference sequence). V lost 1 base to trimming and J lost 5 bases; unmatched junction nucleotides: 18. CDR3 region: CSARGSQRESRIGETQYF. CDR3 DNA (partial): TGCAGTGCTAGAGGTTCTCAGCGGGAGTCTAGGATTGGGGAGACC.

This clone came up many times. The missing CDR3 end, 3 residues past where the read stops, is filled in from the germline J gene. The chain uses TRBV30 and TRBJ2-7, with 9 bases fitting TRBD2. This CDR3 is 14 amino acids long. With V trimmed by 0 bases and J by 0 bases, 0 bases remained unmatched. Germline V gene lookup returns CDR1 GTSNPN and CDR2 SVGIG (reference sequence). CDR3 in amino acids: CAWSVAGGSYEQYF. CDR3 bases read: TGTGCCTGGAGTGTAGCGGGAGGCTCCTACGAG.